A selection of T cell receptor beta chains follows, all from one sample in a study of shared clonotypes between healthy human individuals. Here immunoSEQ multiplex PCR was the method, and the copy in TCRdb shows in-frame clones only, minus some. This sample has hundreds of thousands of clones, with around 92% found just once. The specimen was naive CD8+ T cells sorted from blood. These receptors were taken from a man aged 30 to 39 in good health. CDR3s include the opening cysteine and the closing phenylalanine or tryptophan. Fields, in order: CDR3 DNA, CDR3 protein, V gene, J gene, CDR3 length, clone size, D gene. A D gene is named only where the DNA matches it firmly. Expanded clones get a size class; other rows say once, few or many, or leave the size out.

CDR3nt: TGTGCCACCGGGCCCGGGACTAGAGACAATGAGCAGTTCTTC
CDR3aa: CATGPGTRDNEQFF
v_gene: TRBV10-3
j_gene: TRBJ2-1
len: 14
abundance: NA
d_gene: TRBD2

CDR3nt: TGTGCCAGCAGATACCCCCGTCTTGAGGGGCCGAGCTCCTACAATGAGCAGTTCTTC
CDR3aa: CASRYPRLEGPSSYNEQFF
v_gene: TRBV6-9
j_gene: TRBJ2-1
len: 19
abundance: NA
d_gene: NA

CDR3nt: TGTGCCAGCAGCGAAGGGACAGGGGCCCTGGATGAGCAGTTCTTC
CDR3aa: CASSEGTGALDEQFF
v_gene: TRBV6-1
j_gene: TRBJ2-1
len: 15
abundance: NA
d_gene: TRBD1

CDR3nt: TGTGCCAGCAGGACGGGGATTCAACTCTATGGCTACACCTTC
CDR3aa: CASRTGIQLYGYTF
v_gene: TRBV6-1
j_gene: TRBJ1-2
len: 14
abundance: once
d_gene: NA

CDR3nt: TGTGCCAGCAGTTACAGGGGTGCCTACTCTGGAAACACCATATATTTT
CDR3aa: CASSYRGAYSGNTIYF
v_gene: TRBV28
j_gene: TRBJ1-3
len: 16
abundance: NA
d_gene: TRBD1

CDR3nt: TGTGCCAGCAGCTTAGGGAGGGTAGGAGTCTACAATGAGCAGTTCTTC
CDR3aa: CASSLGRVGVYNEQFF
v_gene: TRBV7-9
j_gene: TRBJ2-1
len: 16
abundance: NA
d_gene: NA

CDR3nt: TGTGCCAGCAGCACACCACAACAGGGGTCTTCCTACGAGCAGTACTTC
CDR3aa: CASSTPQQGSSYEQYF
v_gene: TRBV7-9
j_gene: TRBJ2-7
len: 16
abundance: once
d_gene: TRBD1

CDR3nt: TGTGCCAGCAGCCCTCCGGTCGGCCTAGCGGGAGGCTATGCCTACGAGCAGTACTTC
CDR3aa: CASSPPVGLAGGYAYEQYF
v_gene: TRBV7-9
j_gene: TRBJ2-7
len: 19
abundance: NA
d_gene: TRBD2

CDR3nt: TGTGCCAGCAGCCCGATGGCCGGGACTCTAACATACGAGCAGTACTTC
CDR3aa: CASSPMAGTLTYEQYF
v_gene: TRBV11-3
j_gene: TRBJ2-7
len: 16
abundance: NA
d_gene: NA

CDR3nt: TGTGCCAGCTCCTCACCATTATCGCCCTCTGGGGCCAACGTCCTGACTTTC
CDR3aa: CASSSPLSPSGANVLTF
v_gene: TRBV18
j_gene: TRBJ2-6
len: 17
abundance: NA
d_gene: NA

CDR3nt: TGTGCCAGCAGTGCGACCGCTATCCCCCGTCGACTAGCGGGAGGGCCGGGCACAGATACGCAGTATTTT
CDR3aa: CASSATAIPRRLAGGPGTDTQYF
v_gene: TRBV27
j_gene: TRBJ2-3
len: 23
abundance: NA
d_gene: TRBD2

CDR3nt: TGTGCCTGGAGTACCGGACAGGGGCCCGGGGAGCTGTTTTTT
CDR3aa: CAWSTGQGPGELFF
v_gene: TRBV30
j_gene: TRBJ2-2
len: 14
abundance: NA
d_gene: TRBD1

CDR3nt: TGTGCCAGCAGCTTGCGTCCCGCGTCCTACGAGCAGTACTTC
CDR3aa: CASSLRPASYEQYF
v_gene: TRBV5-5
j_gene: TRBJ2-7
len: 14
abundance: NA
d_gene: NA

CDR3nt: TGTGCCAGCAGTTACCCGGGGATGGGCGGCTACACCTTC
CDR3aa: CASSYPGMGGYTF
v_gene: TRBV6-5
j_gene: TRBJ1-2
len: 13
abundance: once
d_gene: NA

CDR3nt: TGTGCCAGCAGCAGGTCCTACGAGCAGTACTTC
CDR3aa: CASSRSYEQYF
v_gene: TRBV2
j_gene: TRBJ2-7
len: 11
abundance: NA
d_gene: NA

CDR3nt: TGTGCCAGCAGTTTAACTGGTACCGGGGAGCTGTTTTTT
CDR3aa: CASSLTGTGELFF
v_gene: TRBV27
j_gene: TRBJ2-2
len: 13
abundance: NA
d_gene: NA

CDR3nt: TGTGCCAGCAGCCAACGACCGATACAAGAGACCCAGTACTTC
CDR3aa: CASSQRPIQETQYF
v_gene: TRBV11-2
j_gene: TRBJ2-5
len: 14
abundance: NA
d_gene: NA

CDR3nt: TGCGCCAGCAGCCCGCATTCCGGCAATGAGCAGTTCTTC
CDR3aa: CASSPHSGNEQFF
v_gene: TRBV4-1
j_gene: TRBJ2-1
len: 13
abundance: NA
d_gene: NA

CDR3nt: TGTGCCACCGGGGCCTTCGCCAACGAGCAGTACTTC
CDR3aa: CATGAFANEQYF
v_gene: TRBV27
j_gene: TRBJ2-7
len: 12
abundance: NA
d_gene: NA

CDR3nt: TGTGCCAGCAGCTTAGAGCCTAGCGGGCACACAGATACGCAGTATTTT
CDR3aa: CASSLEPSGHTDTQYF
v_gene: TRBV11-2
j_gene: TRBJ2-3
len: 16
abundance: NA
d_gene: TRBD2

CDR3nt: TGTGCCAGCAGTTTAAAAGGGGAAGGAGTTCTGGATGAAAAACTGTTTTTT
CDR3aa: CASSLKGEGVLDEKLFF
v_gene: TRBV28
j_gene: TRBJ1-4
len: 17
abundance: few
d_gene: NA

CDR3nt: TGTGCCATACTCGTTACCGGGACTAGCGGGAAACGACCCTACGAGCAGTACTTC
CDR3aa: CAILVTGTSGKRPYEQYF
v_gene: TRBV10-3
j_gene: TRBJ2-7
len: 18
abundance: NA
d_gene: TRBD2

CDR3nt: TGCAGCGTTGAGGTCAGGAACACTGAAGCTTTCTTT
CDR3aa: CSVEVRNTEAFF
v_gene: TRBV29-1
j_gene: TRBJ1-1
len: 12
abundance: few
d_gene: NA

CDR3nt: TGTGCCAGCAGCTCCGGACAGTTTACGGAGACCCAGTACTTC
CDR3aa: CASSSGQFTETQYF
v_gene: TRBV11-2
j_gene: TRBJ2-5
len: 14
abundance: NA
d_gene: NA

CDR3nt: TGTGCCATATCCACGTCCCGAGCCAGGGCGAAACCCGGGGAGCTGTTTTTT
CDR3aa: CAISTSRARAKPGELFF
v_gene: TRBV19
j_gene: TRBJ2-2
len: 17
abundance: NA
d_gene: NA

CDR3nt: TGCGCCAGCAGTGAGTCGAAGGGACAGGAGATAAATGAAAAACTGTTTTTT
CDR3aa: CASSESKGQEINEKLFF
v_gene: TRBV10-1
j_gene: TRBJ1-4
len: 17
abundance: NA
d_gene: TRBD1

CDR3nt: TGTGCCATCAGTGAGTCGGGTGGGAACTACAATGAGCAGTTCTTC
CDR3aa: CAISESGGNYNEQFF
v_gene: TRBV10-3
j_gene: TRBJ2-1
len: 15
abundance: NA
d_gene: NA

CDR3nt: TGTGCCAGCAGGATAGCGGGGAGCTCCTACGAGCAGTACTTC
CDR3aa: CASRIAGSSYEQYF
v_gene: TRBV27
j_gene: TRBJ2-7
len: 14
abundance: NA
d_gene: TRBD2

CDR3nt: TGTGCCAGCAGTGATAGTTACAATGAGCAGTTCTTC
CDR3aa: CASSDSYNEQFF
v_gene: TRBV6-1
j_gene: TRBJ2-1
len: 12
abundance: NA
d_gene: NA

CDR3nt: TGTGCCAGCAGCTTATTGGGGAGCTCCTACGAGCAGTACTTC
CDR3aa: CASSLLGSSYEQYF
v_gene: TRBV7-6
j_gene: TRBJ2-7
len: 14
abundance: NA
d_gene: NA

CDR3nt: TGCGCCAGCAGCCAACTGGAGAACTATGGCTACACCTTC
CDR3aa: CASSQLENYGYTF
v_gene: TRBV4-1
j_gene: TRBJ1-2
len: 13
abundance: NA
d_gene: NA

CDR3nt: TGTGCCAGCAGCCGACCGACCGCGAACTATGGCTACACCTTC
CDR3aa: CASSRPTANYGYTF
v_gene: TRBV5-4
j_gene: TRBJ1-2
len: 14
abundance: NA
d_gene: NA

CDR3nt: TGTGCCAGCAGCCAGGGCCTATCTAACTATGGCTACACCTTC
CDR3aa: CASSQGLSNYGYTF
v_gene: TRBV6-6
j_gene: TRBJ1-2
len: 14
abundance: NA
d_gene: NA

CDR3nt: TGTGCCAGCAGTTTGACTAGCGGGAGTGCATATGAGCAGTTCTTC
CDR3aa: CASSLTSGSAYEQFF
v_gene: TRBV6-1
j_gene: TRBJ2-1
len: 15
abundance: NA
d_gene: TRBD2

CDR3nt: TGTGCCAGCAGCAAATTTGGGGACAGGAGGAGGCCCCAGCATTTT
CDR3aa: CASSKFGDRRRPQHF
v_gene: TRBV21-1
j_gene: TRBJ1-5
len: 15
abundance: once
d_gene: NA

CDR3nt: TGTGCCAGCAGTTTTATATGGACTAGCGGAATTTTCTACAATGAGCAGTTCTTC
CDR3aa: CASSFIWTSGIFYNEQFF
v_gene: TRBV27
j_gene: TRBJ2-1
len: 18
abundance: NA
d_gene: TRBD2

CDR3nt: TGTGCCAGCAGCTTAGAGAGACTTTACAATGAGCAGTTCTTC
CDR3aa: CASSLERLYNEQFF
v_gene: TRBV7-2
j_gene: TRBJ2-1
len: 14
abundance: NA
d_gene: NA

CDR3nt: TGTGCCAGCAGCTTCCAGGGAGTTGGAACGTACGAGCAGTACTTC
CDR3aa: CASSFQGVGTYEQYF
v_gene: TRBV7-9
j_gene: TRBJ2-7
len: 15
abundance: NA
d_gene: NA

CDR3nt: TGTGCCAGCAGCTCCCGTTTAGAAGGGGGGATGTATGAGCAGTTCTTC
CDR3aa: CASSSRLEGGMYEQFF
v_gene: TRBV7-9
j_gene: TRBJ2-1
len: 16
abundance: NA
d_gene: NA

CDR3nt: TGTGCCAGCAGTTACTCGGGGCAGGGGTCCAATGAGCAGTTCTTC
CDR3aa: CASSYSGQGSNEQFF
v_gene: TRBV6-5
j_gene: TRBJ2-1
len: 15
abundance: NA
d_gene: NA

CDR3nt: TGTGCCAGTAGTCTGGGACTAGCGGGAGACACCTACAATGAGCAGTTCTTC
CDR3aa: CASSLGLAGDTYNEQFF
v_gene: TRBV19
j_gene: TRBJ2-1
len: 17
abundance: once
d_gene: TRBD2

CDR3nt: TGTGCCAGCAGGGCAGGGGTGGGCTATGATGACTTCCTCTCCTACGAGCAGTACTTC
CDR3aa: CASRAGVGYDDFLSYEQYF
v_gene: TRBV7-6
j_gene: TRBJ2-7
len: 19
abundance: NA
d_gene: NA

CDR3nt: TGTGCCAGCGAGCTCGGCCTGGGAGGGCGAAATGAGCAGTTCTTC
CDR3aa: CASELGLGGRNEQFF
v_gene: TRBV7-9
j_gene: TRBJ2-1
len: 15
abundance: NA
d_gene: TRBD2

CDR3nt: TGTGCCAGCAGCTTATCTAGCGGGAGAACGGTCGAGCAGTACTTC
CDR3aa: CASSLSSGRTVEQYF
v_gene: TRBV11-2
j_gene: TRBJ2-7
len: 15
abundance: NA
d_gene: TRBD2

CDR3nt: TGTGCCAGCTCCCGGCTGGGACAGAGCTCCTACAATGAGCAGTTCTTC
CDR3aa: CASSRLGQSSYNEQFF
v_gene: TRBV18
j_gene: TRBJ2-1
len: 16
abundance: NA
d_gene: TRBD1

CDR3nt: TGTGCCAGCACCCCTGGGCTTAACTATGGCTACACCTTC
CDR3aa: CASTPGLNYGYTF
v_gene: TRBV13
j_gene: TRBJ1-2
len: 13
abundance: few
d_gene: NA